There are many counts of the clone carrying this T cell receptor (beta chain). Antigen unknown. This sample was taken from a study of T-cell memory formation after mild COVID-19. Study background: Across donors, TCR clusters were largely donor specific. Study-wide points: Among CD4+ contracting clones, most were CM and EM, and CD8+ ones EMRA.

Each CDR3 protein is one row after TCRdb ran MiXCR on the 5' RACE reads. Here the sample spans about half a million distinct CDR3 sequences, 15% to 20% being singletons. Sequences were obtained from PBMCs or a T cell subset sorted from them (not recorded which). The clonotype originates from an adult woman who had mild COVID-19 (a few samples of this study predate the infection). Cell type and time point are not known.

The chain's CDR3 is CASSPTEQAGYTF. The CDR3 DNA sequence: TGTGCCAGCAGCCCGACAGAACAGGCTGGCTACACCTTC. The chain joins TRBV2 to TRBJ1-2; possible D gene TRBD1, 5 bases. V lost 6 bases and J 7 bases, leaving 15 bases between the germline ends. Germline loops: CDR1 SNHLY, CDR2 FYNNEI. The CDR3 contains 13 residues.